These 26 T cell receptor beta chains were sequenced from one sample in a study of T cell clonality in common variable immunodeficiency. Findings of the study overall: Reportedly, TCR beta sequences from common variable immunodeficiency showed fewer deletions and N-nucleotide insertions.

Only in-frame clones appear in the TCRdb table, and some are missing; sequencing was by immunoSEQ multiplex PCR. Observed in the sample are about 33,000 clones, none of them singletons. Antigen specificity for these receptors is unknown. Sequenced material: peripheral blood mononuclear cells. The receptor set was obtained from a human donor with common variable immunodeficiency.

A remark on this clone: Read coverage stops 3 residues before the CDR3 terminus; the germline J gene supplies the remainder. The genes are TRBV19 and TRBJ1-6, with 9 bases matching TRBD1. CDR3 length equals 17 residues. Germline V gene sequence: CDR1 LNHDA, CDR2 SQIVND (reference sequence). The trim removed 4 bases at V and 8 bases at J, leaving 12 bases unmatched. The sequenced CDR3 bases are TGTGCCAGTAGTACCTACTTTCCGGGACAGGGCGATTCACCC. Translation gives CASSTYFPGQGDSP. The entire CDR3 is CASSTYFPGQGDSPLHF.

Of note for this clone: The CDR3 end lies 3 residues beyond the end of the read and is filled in from the germline J gene. V is TRBV7-2 and J is TRBJ2-2; a possible D gene is TRBD1 (5 bases). The V gene lost 5 bases and the J gene lost 6 bases, with 13 bases spanning the gap. The CDR3 is made up of 14 amino acids. Germline values: CDR1 SGHTA, CDR2 FQGNSA. The CDR3 region is CASSPLGLAGELFF. The part of the CDR3 DNA that was read is TGTGCCAGCAGCCCCCTGGGGCTGGCCGGGGAG. Full variable domain (missing parts from reference TRBV7-2 and TRBJ2-2): GAGVSQSPSNKVTEKGKDVELRCDPISGHTALYWYRQSLGQGLEFLIYFQGNSAPDKSGLPSDRFSAERTGGSVSTLTIQRTQQEDSAVYLCASSPLGLAGELFFGEGSRLTVL.

By sample share, this clone is medium-sized. The observed sequence ends 3 residues before the CDR3 terminus, with the missing tail filled in from the germline J gene. The chain uses TRBV7-2 and TRBJ2-1; 8 nucleotides match TRBD1. The V segment lost 5 bases and the J segment 6 bases; nucleotides outside the gene matches: 3. The V gene's germline CDR1 is SGHTA and CDR2 FQGNSA. This CDR3 contains 13 residues. The CDR3 region is CASSPDRVNEQFF. The sequenced part of the CDR3 DNA is TGTGCCAGCAGCCCGGACAGGGTCAATGAG.

Concerning this clone itself: The CDR3 extends 3 residues past the end of the read, so its final part is completed from the germline J gene. The J gene is TRBJ2-5, the V gene TRBV2, with a tentative D call TRBD1 (6 bases). CDR3 length: 12 amino acids. Germline loops: CDR1 SNHLY, CDR2 FYNNEI. The ends were cut back, 8 bases at V and 5 bases at J, with 12 bases in the middle. The sequenced CDR3 bases are TGTGCCAGCTGCAGGGGCGAGGAGACC. Protein: CASCRGEET. The entire CDR3 protein is CASCRGEETQYF.

Concerning this clone: The read gets to within 3 residues of the CDR3 end, and the germline J gene fills in the rest. J is TRBJ1-4 and V is TRBV30; maybe TRBD1 (5 bases). CDR1 is GTSNPN and CDR2 is SVGIG in the germline V gene (reference sequence). Between the trimmed V and J ends, which lost 3 bases and 10 bases, there was a span of 21 bases. This CDR3 contains 15 residues. The part of the CDR3 DNA that was read is TGTGCCTGGAGGGCCTCGGGACTCGCGGAGGGAAAA. The encoded protein is CAWRASGLAEGK. The CDR3 in its entirety is CAWRASGLAEGKLFF.

Ten or more counts support this clone. Sequencing ends 3 residues short of the CDR3 end; the germline J gene provides the rest. The genes are TRBV2 and TRBJ2-5; D possibly corresponds to TRBD2 (5 bases). CDR3 size: 12 residues. The germline CDR1 and CDR2 sequences are SNHLY and FYNNEI. V was trimmed by 8 bases and J by 3 bases, leaving 10 bases between them. CDR3 DNA, as far as it was read: TGTGCCAGCTCCGACTACAAAGAGACC. Its protein product is CASSDYKET. The whole CDR3 protein is CASSDYKETQYF.

In regard to this clone: The read halts 3 residues ahead of the CDR3 end, with the missing end drawn from the germline J gene. The chain links TRBV2 to TRBJ2-5; 12 bases are a match to TRBD1. CDR1 is SNHLY, CDR2 FYNNEI, per germline. The CDR3 runs to 14 residues. V lost 5 bases and J lost 7; bases outside the gene matches: 5. The CDR3 reads CASSPGTGGGTQYF. CDR3 DNA, as far as it was read: TGTGCCAGCAGTCCCGGGACAGGGGGCGGGACC.

There are many counts of this clone. From the germline J gene comes the end of the CDR3, since the read stops 3 residues before it. This chain joins TRBV5-1 and TRBJ2-4; TRBD2 agrees at 9 bases. V was pared by 4 bases and J by 6 bases, with 8 bases of the junction left unmatched. Germline V lookup: CDR1 SGHRS, CDR2 YFSETQ. This CDR3 has 15 amino acids. The CDR3 is CASSPGISGGNIQYF. The CDR3 DNA, read in part, is TGCGCCAGCAGCCCGGGGATTAGCGGGGGAAACATT.

There are many counts of this clone. CDR3 sequence: CASRRDSEAFF. Incomplete CDR3 DNA: TGTGCCAGCAGGAGGGACAGTGAA. The chain has TRBV6-4 and TRBJ1-1; 7 nucleotides line up with TRBD1. The CDR3 extends 3 residues past the end of the read, so its final part is completed from the germline J gene. With 6 bases clipped from V and 7 bases from J, the junction kept 2 bases outside the gene matches. The length of the CDR3 is 11 residues. Germline V gives CDR1 MRHNA, CDR2 SNTAGT.

As for this clone: The sequenced fragment ends 3 residues before the CDR3 boundary, so the rest is inferred from the germline J gene. This rearrangement joins TRBV30 to TRBJ2-1, with D tentatively TRBD2 (6 bases). The V gene lost 3 bases and the J gene lost 4 bases, with 16 bases spanning the gap. This CDR3 has 15 amino acids. Germline V gene sequence: CDR1 GTSNPN, CDR2 SVGIG (reference sequence). CDR3 DNA (partial): TGTGCCTGGAGCCCCGGAGGGGTCGCATACAATGAG. This codes for CAWSPGGVAYNE. The complete CDR3 protein is CAWSPGGVAYNEQFF.

Comment on this clone: The missing CDR3 end, 3 residues past where the read stops, is filled in from the germline J gene. The chain carries TRBV18 and TRBJ1-2, with TRBD1 matching 9 bases. In germline, CDR1 is KGHSH, CDR2 LQKENI. The trim removed 3 bases at V and 3 bases at J, leaving 2 bases unmatched. This CDR3 is built from 14 residues. The covered CDR3 bases are TGTGCCAGCTCACCGGGACAGGGCCACTATGGC. It encodes CASSPGQGHYG. In full, the CDR3 reads CASSPGQGHYGYTF.

This clone was detected many times. The CDR3 is cut off 3 residues early in the read; its end comes from the germline J gene. V and J are TRBV20-1 and TRBJ2-2; 9 bases are a match to TRBD2. Germline values: CDR1 DFQATT, CDR2 SNEGSKA (reference sequence). V lost 3 bases to trimming and J lost 1 base; unmatched junction nucleotides: 9. The CDR3 loop spans 17 amino acids. The CDR3 spells CSAREPATSGNTGELFF. The CDR3 DNA, read in part, is TGCAGTGCTAGGGAACCCGCGACTAGCGGGAACACCGGGGAG.

This clone occurred a few times. The sequenced CDR3 bases are TGCGCCAGCAGCCCTGGAGGACAGGGAAACTCCTACGAG. Translated: CASSPGGQGNSYE. In full, the CDR3 reads CASSPGGQGNSYEQYF. The chain carries TRBV5-1 and TRBJ2-7; 8 bases fit TRBD1. The read finishes 3 residues shy of the CDR3 end, and the germline J gene is used to complete it. Looked up from germline, CDR1 is SGHRS and CDR2 is YFSETQ. The CDR3 contains 16 residues. Losses at the gene ends were 4 bases for V and 0 bases for J; bases not matched to a gene: 9.

A remark on this clone: The read falls 3 residues short of the CDR3 end, and the missing part is taken from the germline J gene. The chain combines TRBV2 with TRBJ1-3; possible D gene TRBD1, 6 bases. V was cut by 9 bases and J by 2 bases, with 11 bases left in between. Germline assignment: CDR1 SNHLY and CDR2 FYNNEI. CDR3 length: 13 amino acids. The CDR3 bases that were read are TGTGCCAGACAGGGTTTCGCTGGAAACACC. Its translation: CARQGFAGNT. The entire CDR3 is CARQGFAGNTIYF.

At least ten counts were recorded for this clone. The sequenced fragment ends 3 residues before the CDR3 boundary, so the rest is inferred from the germline J gene. The rearrangement joins TRBV29-1 to TRBJ2-1, with 8 bases aligning to TRBD2. V shed 6 bases, J shed 6 bases, and the junction held 7 bases outside the gene matches. This CDR3 has 13 residues. Germline V gives CDR1 SQVTM, CDR2 ANQGSEA. The CDR3 region is CSVISGGPNEQFF. The covered CDR3 bases are TGCAGCGTCATAAGCGGGGGCCCCAATGAG.

With respect to this clone: The read stops 3 residues short of the end of the CDR3; the missing end is completed from the germline J gene. This chain links TRBV18 with TRBJ1-6; D might be TRBD1 (6 bases). Per germline, CDR1 KGHSH and CDR2 LQKENI. The CDR3 is made up of 12 amino acids. The sequenced part of the CDR3 DNA is TGTGCCAGCTCACCCACAGGGACGACC. Its translation is CASSPTGTT. The whole CDR3 region reads CASSPTGTTLHF.

This clone was seen ten or more times. With the read ending 3 residues before the CDR3 end, the germline J gene is used to fill in that end. This rearrangement joins TRBV19 to TRBJ2-5; no clear D. Trimming took 5 bases from V and 3 from J, leaving 10 bases between them. The CDR3 is made up of 13 amino acids. CDR1 and CDR2 from the germline V gene are LNHDA and SQIVND (reference sequence). The CDR3 DNA, read in part, is TGTGCCAGTAGTTCACTACCGAAAGAGACC. Protein: CASSSLPKET. The entire CDR3 protein is CASSSLPKETQYF.

Concerning this clone itself: The read is 3 residues too short to cover the CDR3 end, so that end is filled in from the germline J gene. The chain combines TRBV5-8 with TRBJ2-7; possible D gene TRBD1, 6 bases. CDR1 SGHTS and CDR2 YDEGEE come from the germline V gene. Trimming removed 0 bases from V and 3 bases from J, with 7 bases in between. The CDR3 covers 13 residues. The CDR3 bases that were read are TGTGCCAGCAGCTTGGGACAGGTCTACGAG. Translating gives CASSLGQVYE. The complete CDR3 reads CASSLGQVYEQYF.

Comments on this clone: The read comes to an end 3 residues before the CDR3 does, leaving the germline J gene to fill in the end. The chain couples TRBV7-2 to TRBJ1-2; D is unclear. V shed 0 bases and J shed 7 bases, with 12 bases lying between them. Looked up from germline, CDR1 is SGHTA and CDR2 is FQGNSA. This CDR3 has 14 residues. The chain's CDR3 is CASSLAKRVSGYTF. Partial CDR3 DNA: TGTGCCAGCAGCTTAGCGAAAAGGGTATCTGGC. The full variable domain, rest sourced from reference TRBV7-2 and TRBJ1-2, is GAGVSQSPSNKVTEKGKDVELRCDPISGHTALYWYRQSLGQGLEFLIYFQGNSAPDKSGLPSDRFSAERTGGSVSTLTIQRTQQEDSAVYLCASSLAKRVSGYTFGSGTRLTVV.

Note on this clone: The CDR3 extends 3 residues past the end of the read, so its final part is completed from the germline J gene. The chain couples TRBV5-1 to TRBJ1-6, with TRBD1 matching over 9 bases. V dropped 0 bases and J dropped 9; count of bases not matched to a gene: 4. The germline V gene encodes CDR1 SGHRS and CDR2 YFSETQ. The CDR3 spans 15 residues. CDR3 DNA (partial): TGCGCCAGCAGCTTGGGGGACAGGGATTTTTCACCC. It translates to CASSLGDRDFSP. From start to end, the CDR3 is CASSLGDRDFSPLHF.

In this sample, this clone turned up many times. The sequenced fragment ends 3 residues before the CDR3 boundary, so the rest is inferred from the germline J gene. This chain connects TRBV7-2 to TRBJ2-2; the D gene is possibly TRBD1 (6 bases). This CDR3 is 15 amino acids long. The germline V gene encodes CDR1 SGHTA and CDR2 FQGNSA. The V end lost 2 bases, the J end lost 1 base, and 8 bases lay between the germline ends. The CDR3 loop reads CASSLRGQNTGELFF. Partial CDR3 DNA: TGTGCCAGCAGCTTACGGGGACAGAACACCGGGGAG.

The sample holds many counts of this clone. The read finishes 3 residues shy of the CDR3 end, and the germline J gene is used to complete it. The chain has TRBV14 and TRBJ2-5; perhaps TRBD1 as D (5 bases). In germline, CDR1 is SGHDN, CDR2 FVKESK. The CDR3 contains 12 residues. Between the trimmed V and J ends, which lost 6 bases and 2 bases, there was a span of 7 bases. The part of the CDR3 DNA that was read is TGTGCCAGCAGTCGGACACAAGAGACC. It specifies CASSRTQET. The entire CDR3 protein is CASSRTQETQYF.

This clone was seen repeatedly, ten times or more. From the germline J gene comes the end of the CDR3, since the read stops 3 residues before it. V and J are TRBV19 and TRBJ2-6; unclear D gene. This CDR3 contains 19 residues. CDR1 is LNHDA, CDR2 SQIVND, per germline (reference sequence). V was trimmed by 0 bases and J by 0 bases, leaving 15 bases between them. The CDR3 DNA, read in part, is TGTGCCAGTAGTATAGATCGGCAGGCGATCTTCTCTGGGGCCAACGTC. Translated, it gives CASSIDRQAIFSGANV. The whole CDR3 sequence reads CASSIDRQAIFSGANVLTF.

Comments on this clone: Read data end 3 residues before the CDR3 end; the end is taken from the germline J gene. V usage is TRBV5-6 and J usage is TRBJ2-5; 8 bases fit TRBD2. Germline V lookup: CDR1 SGHDT, CDR2 YYEEEE. The CDR3 runs to 14 residues. After removal of 2 bases from V and 5 bases from J, the junction contained 5 bases not matched to a gene. This CDR3 is CASSFGGEYETQYF. CDR3 DNA (partial): TGTGCCAGCAGCTTCGGGGGGGAGTATGAGACC.

In this sample, this clone turned up a few times. The sequenced fragment ends 3 residues before the CDR3 boundary, so the rest is inferred from the germline J gene. The rearrangement links TRBV2 to TRBJ2-1, with a tentative D call TRBD2 (6 bases). The V and J ends lost 8 bases and 4 bases respectively, with 15 bases between them. This CDR3 is built from 14 residues. Germline V CDR1 and CDR2: SNHLY, FYNNEI. CDR3 residues: CASGGTDIYNEQFF. The sequenced CDR3 bases are TGTGCCAGCGGGGGGACTGACATTTACAATGAG.

This clone was observed a handful of times. One junction end does not reproduce the germline sequence, and a read error may be involved. The DNA read from the CDR3 is TGTGCTAGCACAGGGGCAAGGGACAATGAG. Protein: CASTGARDNE. The CDR3 reads in full as CASTGARDNEQFF. The J gene is TRBJ2-1, the V gene TRBV2; 7 bases align to TRBD1. The read is 3 residues too short to cover the CDR3 end, so that end is filled in from the germline J gene. Germline V lookup: CDR1 SNHLY, CDR2 FYNNEI. CDR3 size: 13 residues.